A single sample gave rise to the 2 T cell receptor beta chains below, sequenced in a study of control samples from healthy donors and cancer patients (dated by TCRdb to the early 2020s). The library was produced with the immunoSEQ multiplex PCR assay. This is the immuneACCESS table as TCRdb keeps it, with only in-frame sequences that have V and J called. A part of the clones is gone; compared with another copy, unresolved V genes explain less than half, and the rest is unexplained. This sample is represented by around 80,000 clones; 94% of them were singletons. Jointly, the top ten make up approximately 2.8% of the sample. The sequencing sample was made of blood. Receptor source: a woman aged 25 to 39 in good health.

The chain carries TRBV4-2 and TRBJ1-4, with D hard to call. Per the germline V gene, CDR1 is LGHNA and CDR2 is YNFKEQ. V lost 1 base, J lost 8 bases, and 11 bases lay in between. The CDR3 consists of 14 residues. The CDR3 reads CASSQGPLGEKLFF. DNA of the CDR3: TGTGCCAGCAGCCAAGGGCCACTGGGGGAAAAACTGTTTTTT.

V usage is TRBV19 and J usage is TRBJ2-4; D is unclear. Germline lookup yields CDR1 LNHDA and CDR2 SQIVND (reference sequence). V was shortened by 1 base and J by 0 bases, with 13 bases between the two germline ends. The CDR3 runs 17 residues. CDR3 bases: TGTGCCAGTAGTATAGCCGCTGGAAACCTAGCCAAAAACATTCAGTACTTC. It translates to CASSIAAGNLAKNIQYF.